This T cell receptor beta chain originates from a study of preoperative IRX-2 immunotherapy in early breast cancer. This sample's treatment: preoperative locoregional IRX-2 cytokine immunotherapy. Preoperative locoregional IRX-2 cytokine immunotherapy was tested in the phase Ib source study. V gave up 0 bases and J gave up 7 bases; unmatched junction bases: 10. This CDR3 region has 16 residues. CDR1 is MNHGY, CDR2 SAAAGT, per germline. This clone is a singleton in its sample. Profiling relied on immunoSEQ multiplex PCR, and the TCRdb table lists in-frame clones only, not all of them. Here the sample spans about 98,000 clones, 86% being singletons.

The input for sequencing was tumor tissue, taken after IRX-2 immunotherapy. The sequence derives from a human donor with breast cancer. The V and J genes are TRBV6-8 and TRBJ1-2, with 8 bases matching TRBD1. In DNA form, the CDR3 reads TGTGCCAGCAGTTACTCCCAGACAGGGGAAGGTGGTGGCTACACCTTC. Its protein is CASSYSQTGEGGGYTF.